What follows is one T cell receptor (beta chain) and its context. The target antigen is unknown. This specimen belongs to a study of blood T cells in healthy people across ages. This CDR3 comprises 14 residues. J lost 3 bases, V lost 5 bases, and 6 bases had no gene match. In germline, CDR1 is SEHNR, CDR2 FQNEAQ (reference sequence). Through a sample-barcoded 5' primer and a J-beta primer mix, a second PCR was run for roughly 6 to 12 cycles. TCRdb re-derived calls from the 5' RACE reads in MiXCR, one entry per CDR3 protein. The sample has about 640,000 distinct CDR3 sequences; about 53% are singletons. The study, taken as a whole, reports: More naive CD4+ cells and higher diversity were found in long-lived than in aged donors. Diversity of TCR beta correlated strongly with naive T cell percentage.

The chain is built from TRBV7-9 and TRBJ2-7; TRBD2 matches at 8 bases. The origin of this receptor is a man aged 55 to 69 in good health. What was sequenced was blood. In DNA, the CDR3 is TGTGCCAGCAGCGGACCGGGAGGGGGCTACGAGCAGTACTTC. This codes for CASSGPGGGYEQYF.